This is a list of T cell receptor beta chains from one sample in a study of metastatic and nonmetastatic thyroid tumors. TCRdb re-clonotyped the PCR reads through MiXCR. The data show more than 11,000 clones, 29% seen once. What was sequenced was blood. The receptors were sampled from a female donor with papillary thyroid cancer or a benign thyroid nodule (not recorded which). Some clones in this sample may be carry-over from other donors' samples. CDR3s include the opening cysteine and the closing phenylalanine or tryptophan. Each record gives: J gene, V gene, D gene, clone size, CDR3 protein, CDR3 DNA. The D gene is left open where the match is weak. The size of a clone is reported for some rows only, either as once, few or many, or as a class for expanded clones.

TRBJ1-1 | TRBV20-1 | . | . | CSARSPGGNTEAFF | TGCAGTGCTAGGAGTCCGGGGGGCAACACTGAAGCTTTCTTT
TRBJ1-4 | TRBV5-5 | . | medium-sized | CASSFPQGGEKLFF | TGTGCCAGCAGCTTTCCGCAGGGCGGGGAAAAACTGTTTTTT
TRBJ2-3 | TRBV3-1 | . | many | CASNQERRYRTDTQYF | TGTGCCAGCAACCAAGAGAGGAGGTATAGAACAGATACGCAGTATTTT
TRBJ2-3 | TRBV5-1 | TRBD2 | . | CASRREARTDTQYF | TGCGCCAGTCGGCGGGAGGCGAGGACAGATACGCAGTATTTT
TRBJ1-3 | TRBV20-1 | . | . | CSARDSLGARGNTIYF | TGCAGTGCTAGAGATTCATTGGGGGCGCGGGGAAACACCATATATTTT
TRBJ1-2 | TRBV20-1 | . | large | CSARGRRDKLAYGYTF | TGCAGTGCTAGAGGACGCCGGGACAAATTGGCCTATGGCTACACCTTC
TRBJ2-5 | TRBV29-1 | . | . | CSVDHGVAETQYF | TGCAGCGTCGACCACGGGGTAGCTGAGACCCAGTACTTC
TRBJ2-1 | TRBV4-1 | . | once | CASSRSQCEQFF | TGCGCCAGCAGCCGTTCCCAGTGTGAGCAGTTCTTC
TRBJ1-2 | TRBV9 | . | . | CACYCSGYTF | TGTGCCTGCTACTGTTCTGGCTACACCTTC
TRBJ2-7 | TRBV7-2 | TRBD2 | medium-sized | CASLLAGEYEQYF | TGTGCCAGCTTACTAGCGGGGGAGTACGAGCAGTACTTC
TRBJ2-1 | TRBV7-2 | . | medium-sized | CASSQFAGYGEQFF | TGTGCCAGCAGCCAATTCGCAGGGTATGGTGAGCAGTTCTTC
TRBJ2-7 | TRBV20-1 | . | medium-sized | CSARDRSYEQYF | TGCAGTGCTAGAGACAGGAGCTACGAGCAGTACTTC
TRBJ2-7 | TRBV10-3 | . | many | CAIRPHEQYF | TGTGCCATCAGACCCCACGAGCAGTACTTC
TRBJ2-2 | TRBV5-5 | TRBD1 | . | CASSLATGIGELFF | TGTGCCAGCAGCTTAGCGACAGGGATCGGTGAGCTCTTTTTT
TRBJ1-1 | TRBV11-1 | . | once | CVGSYTGRYRYTEAFF | TGTGTCGGCAGCTACACCGGTCGTTACAGGTACACTGAAGCTTTCTTT
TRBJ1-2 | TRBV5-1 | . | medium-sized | CASSSEVTGPNYGYTF | TGCGCCAGCAGCTCGGAGGTCACAGGACCTAACTATGGCTACACCTTC
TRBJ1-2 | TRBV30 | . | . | CAWSVSGGYGYTF | TGTGCCTGGAGTGTATCTGGGGGTTATGGCTACACCTTC
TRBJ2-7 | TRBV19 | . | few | CASSIALTAAYEQYF | TGTGCCAGTAGTATTGCCCTAACCGCCGCCTACGAGCAGTACTTC
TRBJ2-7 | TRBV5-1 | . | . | CASSLAWAYEQYF | TGCGCCAGCAGCTTGGCTTGGGCCTACGAGCAGTACTTC
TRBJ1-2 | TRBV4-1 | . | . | CASSQAVIGGYTF | TGCGCCAGCAGCCAGGCAGTGATCGGGGGCTACACCTTC
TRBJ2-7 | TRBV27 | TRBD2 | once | CASSFSAGGPQGLADYEQYF | TGTGCCAGCAGTTTCTCAGCCGGGGGGCCTCAGGGACTAGCGGACTACGAGCAGTACTTC
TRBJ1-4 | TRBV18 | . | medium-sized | CASSPKAYSTNEKLFF | TGTGCCAGCTCACCAAAAGCTTACAGTACTAATGAAAAACTGTTTTTT
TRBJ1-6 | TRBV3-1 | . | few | CASSQGSGVLRLSPLHF | TGTGCCAGCAGCCAAGGTAGTGGGGTGCTGCGGTTGTCACCCCTCCACTTT
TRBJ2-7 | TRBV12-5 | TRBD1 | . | CASGSGQLNSYEQYF | TGTGCTAGTGGTTCGGGACAGCTTAACTCCTACGAGCAGTACTTC
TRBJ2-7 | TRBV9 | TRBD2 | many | CASSVGAGGRSYEQYF | TGTGCCAGCAGCGTAGGGGCGGGGGGAAGGTCCTACGAGCAGTACTTC
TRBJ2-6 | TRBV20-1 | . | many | CSASGSLSGANVLTF | TGCAGTGCTAGCGGGAGCCTCTCTGGGGCCAACGTCCTGACTTTC
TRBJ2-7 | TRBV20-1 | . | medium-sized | CSANRDRTPYEQYF | TGCAGTGCTAACCGAGATAGAACCCCCTACGAGCAGTACTTC
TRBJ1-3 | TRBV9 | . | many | CASSVGHESSGNTIYF | TGTGCCAGCAGCGTTGGACACGAAAGCTCTGGAAACACCATATATTTT
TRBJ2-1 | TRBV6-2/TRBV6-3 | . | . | CFSSYPPGGTSSYNEQFF | TGTTTCAGCAGTTACCCCCCGGGCGGGACCAGCTCCTACAATGAGCAGTTCTTC
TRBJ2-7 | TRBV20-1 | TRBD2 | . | CSARLADSYEQYF | TGCAGTGCCAGACTAGCGGACTCCTACGAGCAGTACTTC
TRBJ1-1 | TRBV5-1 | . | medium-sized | CASSLDSLNTEAFF | TGCGCCAGCAGCTTGGACAGCCTGAACACTGAAGCTTTCTTT
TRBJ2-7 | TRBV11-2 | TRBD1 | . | CASGPGTGSEQYF | TGTGCCAGCGGTCCGGGGACAGGCTCCGAGCAGTACTTC
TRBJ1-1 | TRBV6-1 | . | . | CASSATENTEAFF | TGTGCCAGCAGCGCGACAGAGAACACTGAAGCTTTCTTT
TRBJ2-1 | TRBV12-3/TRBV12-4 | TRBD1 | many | CASSSGTGPHDEQFF | TGTGCCAGCAGTTCCGGGACAGGGCCACACGATGAGCAGTTCTTC